One and the same sample provided the 23 T cell receptor beta chains below, sequenced in a study of immune evolution from preneoplasia to lung adenocarcinoma. The assay was immunoSEQ multiplex PCR, and TCRdb's table has in-frame clones only and misses some. The table lists roughly 7,500 clones, approximately 73% of them singletons. The sequencing input was FFPE atypical adenomatous hyperplasia tissue from the lung. Subset specified: atypical adenomatous hyperplasia (AAH), lung preneoplasia. These receptors were obtained from an older donor with lung adenocarcinoma. Some clones in this sample may be carry-over from other donors' samples.

The chain is built from TRBV28 and TRBJ2-1; TRBD2 matches 8 bases. The CDR3 extends over 14 amino acids. Germline CDR1 MDHEN, CDR2 SYDVKM. V lost 8 bases and J lost 8; bases outside the gene matches: 11. The CDR3 coding sequence is TGTGCCAGCGTGACCGGGACTAGAGAACATGAGCAGTTCTTC. Translation gives CASVTGTREHEQFF.

The chain employs TRBV5-4 and TRBJ1-2, with 10 positions matching TRBD1. This CDR3 has 14 amino acids. The ends lost 4 bases at V and 2 bases at J; junction bases unmatched: 2. CDR1 SGHNT and CDR2 YYREEE come from the germline V gene (reference sequence). The CDR3: CASSGGQGNYGYTF. CDR3 nucleotide sequence: TGTGCCAGCAGCGGGGGACAGGGGAACTATGGCTACACCTTC.

This chain connects TRBV30 to TRBJ2-3; D may be TRBD2 (6 bases). Trimming stripped 0 bases from V and 0 bases from J, with 19 bases between. Germline lookup yields CDR1 GTSNPN and CDR2 SVGIG (reference sequence). This CDR3 contains 18 residues. CDR3 coding DNA: TGTGCCTGGAGTGTTGTTGGCGGGGTTACTACTAGCACAGATACGCAGTATTTT. This sequence encodes CAWSVVGGVTTSTDTQYF.

The chain combines TRBV30 with TRBJ1-3; 7 positions agree with TRBD1. The ends lost 4 bases at V and 4 bases at J; junction bases unmatched: 1. Germline loops: CDR1 GTSNPN, CDR2 SVGIG (reference sequence). The CDR3 has 12 amino acids. The CDR3 DNA follows: TGTGCCTGGAAGGGGGCCGGAAACACCATATATTTT. It encodes CAWKGAGNTIYF.

V gene TRBV19 combines with J gene TRBJ1-2; D is unresolved. The CDR3 length is 15 residues. Germline V CDR1 and CDR2: LNHDA, SQIVND (reference sequence). Trimming cost V 0 bases and J 5 bases, with 13 bases left between them. The CDR3 region has the DNA TGTGCCAGTAGTATAGATCTCAAGGCAACTTATGGCTACACCTTC. Protein sequence: CASSIDLKATYGYTF.

This clone turned up a few times. The rearrangement uses TRBV7-9 and TRBJ2-7; D uncertain. V shed 2 bases and J shed 0 bases, with 5 bases lying between them. This CDR3 has 13 amino acids. From germline, CDR1 is SEHNR and CDR2 FQNEAQ (reference sequence). CDR3 coding DNA: TGTGCCAGCAGCTTACAGTACTCCTACGAGCAGTACTTC. This sequence encodes CASSLQYSYEQYF.

This chain links TRBV28 with TRBJ2-7, with 9 bases identical to TRBD1. Germline CDR1 and CDR2: MDHEN and SYDVKM. Germline trimming cut 10 bases from V and 5 bases from J; bases unmatched to any gene: 12. The CDR3 has 14 amino acids. DNA for the CDR3: TGTGCCACCTACAATCCGGGACAGGGAAACGAGCAGTACTTC. Encoded protein: CATYNPGQGNEQYF.

This clone has just a few counts. The rearrangement links TRBV7-9 to TRBJ1-1; D possibly corresponds to TRBD1 (5 bases). Germline CDR1 reads SEHNR; CDR2 reads FQNEAQ (reference sequence). The CDR3 runs to 15 residues. The V end lost 5 bases, the J end lost 5 bases, and 18 bases lay between the germline ends. This CDR3 is CASSANPGRGTEAFF. As DNA, the CDR3 is TGTGCCAGCAGCGCAAATCCGGGACGGGGGACTGAAGCTTTCTTT.

The V and J genes are TRBV5-1 and TRBJ2-3; tentative D call: TRBD2 (5 bases). Trimming stripped 0 bases from V and 9 bases from J, with 20 bases between. Germline V CDR1 and CDR2: SGHRS, YFSETQ. The CDR3 sequence is 16 residues long. This chain's CDR3 is CASSLDGGLLLETQYF. CDR3 sequence (DNA): TGCGCCAGCAGCTTGGATGGCGGACTTCTTCTTGAGACGCAGTATTTT.

This clone was counted between two and nine times. This sequence joins TRBV7-8 and TRBJ2-7; D possibly corresponds to TRBD2 (6 bases). Germline V gene sequence: CDR1 SGHVS, CDR2 FQNEAQ. The V gene lost 3 bases and the J gene lost 3 bases, with 18 bases spanning the gap. This CDR3 has 16 residues. The CDR3 region is CASSLGLGGAGYEQYF. The CDR3 DNA follows: TGTGCCAGCAGCTTGGGATTGGGCGGGGCGGGCTACGAGCAGTACTTC. Full variable domain (remainder filled in from reference TRBV7-8 and TRBJ2-7): GAGVSQSPRYKVAKRGQDVALRCDPISGHVSLFWYQQALGQGPEFLTYFQNEAQLDKSGLPSDRFFAERPEGSVSTLKIQRTQQEDSAVYLCASSLGLGGAGYEQYFGPGTRLTVT.

This chain connects TRBV18 to TRBJ1-2; TRBD1 is a possible D gene (5 bases). This CDR3 is built from 13 residues. Trimming pared 6 bases from V and 2 bases from J, leaving 10 bases between. Germline CDR1 is KGHSH and CDR2 is LQKENI. Here the CDR3 reads CASSLGGNYGYTF. The CDR3 DNA sequence: TGTGCCAGCTCGCTCGGGGGGAACTATGGCTACACCTTC.

The chain is built from TRBV5-6 and TRBJ2-7; tentative D call: TRBD1 (5 bases). Deletions cut 2 bases from V and 4 bases from J, with 22 bases between. CDR3 length equals 17 residues. Germline lookup yields CDR1 SGHDT and CDR2 YYEEEE. The CDR3 protein is CASSFRTNSRNWYEQYF. The CDR3 DNA is TGTGCCAGCAGCTTCCGGACAAATTCGAGAAACTGGTACGAGCAGTACTTC.

The chain combines TRBV7-9 with TRBJ1-2; no clear D gene. Trimming removed 1 base at V and 0 bases at J, with 3 bases between. The CDR3 consists of 13 residues. Germline V gene lookup returns CDR1 SEHNR and CDR2 FQNEAQ (reference sequence). As DNA, the CDR3 is TGTGCCAGCAGCTTAGGCGCTAACTATGGCTACACCTTC. Its protein product is CASSLGANYGYTF.

This clone was counted a few times. The chain carries TRBV27 and TRBJ1-1; tentatively, D is TRBD1 (6 bases). V was shortened by 4 bases and J by 9 bases, with 18 bases between the two germline ends. Germline V CDR1 and CDR2: MNHEY, SMNVEV (reference sequence). This CDR3 has 14 amino acids. The CDR3 coding sequence is TGTGCCAGCAGTTCCGAGGGGGGACCGATCCAAGCTTTCTTT. As protein: CASSSEGGPIQAFF.

About this clone itself: Germline and junction disagree at one end, which may indicate a read error. The rearrangement uses TRBV7-9 and TRBJ2-7; no firm D call. Germline values: CDR1 SEHNR, CDR2 FQNEAQ (reference sequence). There are 11 residues in the CDR3. The CDR3 sequence is CASSSIGDFNF. CDR3 DNA sequence: TGTGCCAGCAGCTCGATTGGGGATTTTAACTTC.

This chain links TRBV6-5 with TRBJ2-1; 7 bases fit TRBD2. V lost 8 bases to trimming and J lost 7 bases; unmatched junction nucleotides: 11. Looked up from germline, CDR1 is MNHEY and CDR2 is SVGAGI. The CDR3 contains 14 residues. The CDR3 region has the DNA TGTGCCAGCCGAGGGAGGGAGTTGGGGAATGAGCAGTTCTTC. This translates into CASRGRELGNEQFF.

The rearrangement joins TRBV6-6 to TRBJ2-6; 11 bases align to TRBD2. The germline gives CDR1 MNHNY, CDR2 SVGAGI (reference sequence). The CDR3 is 15 amino acids. Trimming removed 8 bases from V and 0 bases from J; junction bases left unmatched: 0. CDR3 region: CASGLAGSGANVLTF. In DNA, the CDR3 is TGTGCCAGCGGACTAGCGGGCTCTGGGGCCAACGTCCTGACTTTC.

This clone occurred once. This chain links TRBV29-1 with TRBJ2-5; weak D call: TRBD2 (5 bases). Deletions cut 4 bases from V and 1 base from J, with 19 bases between. The CDR3 loop spans 16 amino acids. Germline values: CDR1 SQVTM, CDR2 ANQGSEA. The CDR3 bases are TGCAGCGTTGCGACCCTATCATCGGGGATCCAAGAGACCCAGTACTTC. Translating it yields CSVATLSSGIQETQYF.

The chain uses TRBV4-2 and TRBJ2-7; the match to TRBD2 covers 12 bases. The V gene's germline CDR1 is LGHNA and CDR2 YNFKEQ. The ends lost 1 base at V and 5 bases at J; junction bases unmatched: 9. The CDR3 runs 17 residues. For the CDR3, the DNA is TGTGCCAGCAGCCAAGCTAGCGGGGGGGTCTTAGGAGACGAGCAGTACTTC. Translation gives CASSQASGGVLGDEQYF.

The V call is TRBV7-8, the J call TRBJ1-3; D not resolved. Germline lookup yields CDR1 SGHVS and CDR2 FQNEAQ. V dropped 2 bases and J dropped 0 bases, with 11 bases sitting between them. The CDR3 has 16 residues. The CDR3 spells CASSLPTHSSGNTIYF. DNA for the CDR3: TGTGCCAGCAGCTTACCCACACACAGCTCTGGAAACACCATATATTTT.

The chain couples TRBV7-2 to TRBJ2-3, with D maybe TRBD2 (6 bases). This CDR3 is built from 15 residues. CDR1 SGHTA and CDR2 FQGNSA come from the germline V gene. V lost 1 base and J lost 6, with 14 bases in between. This CDR3 reads CASSLVGLRGDTQYF. In DNA form, the CDR3 reads TGTGCCAGCAGCTTAGTTGGACTGCGGGGTGATACGCAGTATTTT.

CDR3 residues: CASSGEGASGGFTYEQYF. DNA for the CDR3: TGTGCCAGCAGCGGAGAGGGGGCTAGCGGGGGGTTCACCTACGAGCAGTACTTC. The chain is built from TRBV7-6 and TRBJ2-7; 11 bases line up with TRBD2. V lost 5 bases, J lost 2 bases, and 14 bases stayed unmatched. This CDR3 comprises 18 residues. Germline lookup yields CDR1 SGHVS and CDR2 FNYEAQ.

The chain recombines TRBV29-1 with TRBJ2-7, with a tentative D call TRBD1 (5 bases). Germline CDR1 reads SQVTM; CDR2 reads ANQGSEA. The CDR3 spans 13 residues. V shed 3 bases and J shed 0 bases, with 9 bases lying between them. CDR3 protein: CSVETESSYEQYF. CDR3 nucleotide sequence: TGCAGCGTTGAGACAGAGAGCTCCTACGAGCAGTACTTC.